This TCR beta chain was sequenced during a study of shared clonotypes between healthy human individuals. Turning to the study itself: Every donor yielded three CD4 naive, three CD4 memory, two CD8 naive and one CD8 memory plate.

Per the germline V gene, CDR1 is MGHRA and CDR2 is YSYEKL. Trimming took 1 base from V and 8 from J, leaving 21 bases between them. The CDR3 sequence is 17 residues long. There were only Caucasian adults among the donors, and all lived in Nashville, Tennessee. This table comes from immunoSEQ multiplex PCR, and its TCRdb copy is limited to in-frame clones, with some not included. This sample has some 2,000,000 clones, with 90% to 95% found just once. Of note for this clone: As yet, its antigen is unknown.

Study findings and constraints: Clonotypes which were not shared had lower generation probabilities than clonotypes that all four donors shared. Four donors had 5% to 6% of their naive CD4 clonotypes in common.

This TCR derives from a young man in good health. Sample: naive CD4+ T cells sorted from blood. Subset: CD45RA+ positively selected. V gene TRBV4-1 combines with J gene TRBJ2-1, with a weak D call TRBD1 (7 bases). The CDR3 reads CASSQGLQGGTLYEQFF. In DNA, the CDR3 is TGCGCCAGCAGCCAAGGCCTCCAGGGGGGAACTTTATATGAGCAGTTCTTC.